This entry lists 18 T cell receptor beta chains sequenced from one sample in a study of cytomegalovirus exposure and HLA in healthy donors. The PCR contained 60 Vbeta and 13 Jbeta primers. Repertoires were generated with immunoSEQ multiplex PCR, while TCRdb's copy carries only in-frame clones and drops some. The table has under 40,000 clones, approximately 80% seen once. The sequenced sample was PBMCs. The receptors were sampled from a male donor in good health and CMV-seronegative.

The gene calls are TRBV6-5 and TRBJ1-1; tentative D call: TRBD1 (5 bases). The CDR3 spans 15 residues. CDR1 MNHEY and CDR2 SVGAGI come from the germline V gene. V shed 4 bases and J shed 0 bases, with 12 bases lying between them. Here the CDR3 reads CASSWQGELNTEAFF. The CDR3, as DNA: TGTGCCAGCAGTTGGCAGGGCGAGTTGAACACTGAAGCTTTCTTT.

J is TRBJ1-5 and V is TRBV2; 8 nucleotides match TRBD1. Trimming at V came to 6 bases and at J to 3 bases, leaving 7 bases not matched to a gene. The CDR3 contains 15 residues. Germline CDR1 and CDR2: SNHLY and FYNNEI. CDR3 in amino acids: CASSLDRGPNQPQHF. In DNA form, the CDR3 reads TGTGCCAGCAGCCTCGACAGGGGCCCCAATCAGCCCCAGCATTTT.

This clone came up once. This sequence joins TRBV27 and TRBJ2-7; 12 bases agree with TRBD2. With 6 bases clipped from V and 7 bases from J, the junction kept 7 bases outside the gene matches. Germline loops: CDR1 MNHEY, CDR2 SMNVEV (reference sequence). The CDR3 has 14 amino acids. This CDR3 is CASRPSGRAQEQYF. The DNA for the CDR3 is TGTGCCAGCAGGCCTAGCGGGAGGGCCCAAGAGCAGTACTTC.

The J gene is TRBJ2-2, the V gene TRBV7-6; 10 bases fit TRBD2. V lost 5 bases to trimming and J lost 5 bases; unmatched junction nucleotides: 5. The CDR3 loop spans 15 amino acids. Germline CDR1 and CDR2: SGHVS and FNYEAQ. CDR3 sequence reads: CASSQLAGITGELFF. CDR3 sequence (DNA): TGTGCCAGCAGCCAACTAGCGGGAATTACCGGGGAGCTGTTTTTT.

This sequence joins TRBV7-8 and TRBJ1-4, with a weak D call TRBD1 (5 bases). The germline V and J ends were trimmed by 5 bases and 6 bases, with 16 bases remaining between them. The length of the CDR3 is 15 residues. Germline CDR1 and CDR2: SGHVS and FQNEAQ. The CDR3 bases are TGTGCCAGCAGCCCACCGACAGACCCCTATGAAAAACTGTTTTTT. It translates to CASSPPTDPYEKLFF.

In nucleotides, the CDR3 is TGTGCCAGCACTCTCAAGAGAGGCTACGAGCAGTACTTC. The encoded protein is CASTLKRGYEQYF. The V call is TRBV2, the J call TRBJ2-7; D is undetermined. V was trimmed by 7 bases and J by 3 bases, leaving 13 bases between them. CDR1 is SNHLY and CDR2 is FYNNEI in the germline V gene. CDR3 size: 13 residues.

This chain links TRBV7-9 with TRBJ1-5; 8 nucleotides line up with TRBD1. This CDR3 is 15 amino acids long. Trimming removed 4 bases from V and 2 bases from J; junction bases left unmatched: 4. Per germline, CDR1 SEHNR and CDR2 FQNEAQ (reference sequence). The CDR3 loop is CASSSGQGGNQPQHF. DNA for the CDR3: TGTGCCAGCAGCTCAGGACAGGGCGGCAATCAGCCCCAGCATTTT.

The table lists this clone with a count of one. The chain links TRBV25-1 to TRBJ2-5; TRBD1 aligns across 11 bases. The CDR3 extends over 18 amino acids. J lost 5 bases, V lost 7 bases, and 18 bases had no gene match. CDR1 and CDR2 from the germline V gene are MGHDK and SYGVNS. The CDR3 DNA sequence: TGTGCCAGCACCGCCGAAGGGTTAGGACAGGGGGCCGGGGAGACCCAGTACTTC. It encodes CASTAEGLGQGAGETQYF.

The V and J genes are TRBV18 and TRBJ2-7; possible D gene TRBD1, 5 bases. The CDR3 spans 13 residues. Germline V gene sequence: CDR1 KGHSH, CDR2 LQKENI. V lost 3 bases and J lost 5, with 11 bases in between. CDR3 in DNA: TGTGCCAGCTCACCCGCCAGGGTCCACGAGCAGTACTTC. It yields the protein CASSPARVHEQYF.

Only one count was recorded for this clone. The chain links TRBV5-1 to TRBJ1-1; D possibly corresponds to TRBD1 (6 bases). The CDR3 totals 15 residues. Per the germline V gene, CDR1 is SGHRS and CDR2 is YFSETQ. The germline V and J ends were trimmed by 4 bases and 1 base, with 14 bases remaining between them. CDR3 DNA sequence: TGCGCCAGCAGCGAATCGGGACACCAGAACACTGAAGCTTTCTTT. The encoded protein is CASSESGHQNTEAFF.

V usage is TRBV10-1 and J usage is TRBJ2-2; 10 bases are a match to TRBD1. CDR1 is WNHNN, CDR2 SYGVQD, per germline (reference sequence). This CDR3 is built from 16 residues. V dropped 2 bases and J dropped 7; count of bases not matched to a gene: 7. In DNA, the CDR3 is TGCGCCAGCAGTGAGCTCCGGACAGGGGGGAGCGGGGAGCTGTTTTTT. Protein sequence: CASSELRTGGSGELFF.

The J gene is TRBJ2-2, the V gene TRBV19; D possibly corresponds to TRBD2 (6 bases). Trimming took 7 bases from V and 3 from J, leaving 12 bases between them. Germline V gene data show CDR1 as LNHDA and CDR2 as SQIVND (reference sequence). This CDR3 contains 14 residues. The CDR3 nucleotides are TGTGCCAGTATGCGGGGTCGGGACACCGGGGAGCTGTTTTTT. This codes for CASMRGRDTGELFF.

The chain employs TRBV11-3 and TRBJ2-3; 12 bases align to TRBD2. Germline V gene lookup returns CDR1 SGHNT and CDR2 YENEEA. There are 17 residues in the CDR3. Germline trimming cut 5 bases from V and 2 bases from J; bases unmatched to any gene: 8. CDR3: CASSTRTSGEHTDTQYF. In nucleotides, the CDR3 is TGTGCCAGCAGCACCCGGACTAGCGGGGAACACACAGATACGCAGTATTTT.

This chain uses TRBV19 with TRBJ2-1, with 14 nucleotides matching TRBD2. The CDR3 is 18 amino acids. In germline, CDR1 is LNHDA, CDR2 SQIVND (reference sequence). V shed 5 bases, J shed 2 bases, and the junction held 8 bases outside the gene matches. The CDR3 DNA follows: TGTGCCAGTAGTCCTGGACTAGCGGGAGGAGGGGCCTACAATGAGCAGTTCTTC. Translation: CASSPGLAGGGAYNEQFF. Based on the CDR3 plus reference TRBV19 and TRBJ2-1, the full variable domain is DGGITQSPKYLFRKEGQNVTLSCEQNLNHDAMYWYRQDPGQGLRLIYYSQIVNDFQKGDIAEGYSVSREKKESFPLTVTSAQKNPTAFYLCASSPGLAGGGAYNEQFFGPGTRLTVL.

The genes are TRBV9 and TRBJ1-4; 9 nucleotides agree with TRBD1. Unmatched junction bases numbered 5, after V lost 4 bases and J lost 1 base. Germline lookup yields CDR1 SGDLS and CDR2 YYNGEE. The length of the CDR3 is 16 residues. Written as DNA, the CDR3 is TGTGCCAGCAGCCCATTGGACAGGGGAACTAATGAAAAACTGTTTTTT. It translates to CASSPLDRGTNEKLFF. Drawing the rest from reference TRBV9 and TRBJ1-4, the complete variable domain is DSGVTQTPKHLITATGQRVTLRCSPRSGDLSVYWYQQSLDQGLQFLIQYYNGEERAKGNILERFSAQQFPDLHSELNLSSLELGDSALYFCASSPLDRGTNEKLFFGSGTQLSVL.

This chain uses TRBV6-5 with TRBJ2-1, with TRBD2 matching over 7 bases. Losses at the gene ends were 3 bases for V and 2 bases for J; bases not matched to a gene: 4. This CDR3 region has 15 residues. Germline-derived CDR1 and CDR2 are MNHEY and SVGAGI. This chain's CDR3 is CASSYRTSTYNEQFF. The CDR3 DNA follows: TGTGCCAGCAGTTATCGGACTAGTACCTACAATGAGCAGTTCTTC.

The CDR3: CASNYDRANTEAFF. The CDR3 DNA is TGTGCCAGCAATTACGACAGGGCGAACACTGAAGCTTTCTTT. The V and J genes are TRBV2 and TRBJ1-1, with 7 bases fitting TRBD1. The CDR3 loop spans 14 amino acids. The trim removed 7 bases at V and 1 base at J, leaving 6 bases unmatched. Germline V gene data show CDR1 as SNHLY and CDR2 as FYNNEI.

V usage is TRBV5-1 and J usage is TRBJ1-1, with TRBD1 identical over 8 bases. The junction had 10 bases not matched to a gene; V was cut back by 2 bases and J by 4 bases. Germline V lookup: CDR1 SGHRS, CDR2 YFSETQ. The CDR3 has 16 residues. Here the CDR3 reads CASSFLGQVQITEAFF. CDR3 DNA sequence: TGCGCCAGCAGCTTCTTGGGACAGGTTCAAATCACTGAAGCTTTCTTT.